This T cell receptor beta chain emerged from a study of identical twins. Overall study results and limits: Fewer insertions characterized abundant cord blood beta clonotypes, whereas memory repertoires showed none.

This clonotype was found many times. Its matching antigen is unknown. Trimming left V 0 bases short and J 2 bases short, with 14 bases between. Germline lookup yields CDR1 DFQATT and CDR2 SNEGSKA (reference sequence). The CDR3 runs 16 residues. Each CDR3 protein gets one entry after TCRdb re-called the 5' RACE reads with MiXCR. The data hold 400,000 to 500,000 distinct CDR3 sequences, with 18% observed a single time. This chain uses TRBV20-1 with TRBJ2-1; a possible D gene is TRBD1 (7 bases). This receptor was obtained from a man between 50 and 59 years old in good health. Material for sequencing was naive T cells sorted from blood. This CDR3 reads CSARDLGRGAYNEQFF. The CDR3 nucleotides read TGCAGTGCTAGAGATTTGGGCAGGGGGGCCTACAATGAGCAGTTCTTC.